The clone carrying this T cell receptor beta chain was detected once. Its specificity is unknown. The CDR3 extends over 15 amino acids. Per the germline V gene, CDR1 is MNHEY and CDR2 is SVGAGI. Trimming shortened V by 0 bases and J by 1 base, and 9 bases separated the two germline ends. This record belongs to a study of cytomegalovirus exposure and HLA in healthy donors. Overall study findings and caveats: TCR beta V segments were, for the most part, productive about 90% or about 30% of the time in an earlier analysis.

Amplification used 60 Vbeta primers and 13 Jbeta primers. The assay was immunoSEQ multiplex PCR, and TCRdb's table has in-frame clones only and misses some. The sample has some 90,000 clones, roughly 70% seen once. At sampling all donors were nominally healthy, likely with unrecorded immune exposures. This clonotype originated in a man in his forties in good health and CMV-seronegative. This chain joins TRBV6-5 and TRBJ1-2; no firm D call. The sequenced sample was PBMCs. CDR3 amino acids: CASSYSNRINYGYTF. The CDR3 DNA is TGTGCCAGCAGTTACTCGAACAGAATTAACTATGGCTACACCTTC.